This T cell receptor beta chain was profiled in a study of blood T cells in healthy people across ages. A sample-barcoded 5' primer and a J-beta primer mix were used in a second PCR of about 7 to 12 cycles. Every cDNA was tagged by a template-switch adaptor with 12 random nucleotides. TCRdb re-analysed the 5' RACE reads in MiXCR, keeping a single row per CDR3 protein. Of over 1.5 million distinct CDR3 sequences detected, 49% appear once; the ten largest clones hold about 2.1%. Germline V gives CDR1 DFQATT, CDR2 SNEGSKA (reference sequence). Trimming removed 3 bases at V and 0 bases at J, with 9 bases between. This CDR3 is 14 amino acids long.

The J gene is TRBJ2-1, the V gene TRBV20-1, with a tentative D call TRBD2 (6 bases). This clonotype originated in a woman aged 35 to 49 in good health. The sequenced material came from blood. CDR3 sequence (DNA): TGCAGTGCTAGTGGACTATCCTCCTACAATGAGCAGTTCTTC. Translation: CSASGLSSYNEQFF.